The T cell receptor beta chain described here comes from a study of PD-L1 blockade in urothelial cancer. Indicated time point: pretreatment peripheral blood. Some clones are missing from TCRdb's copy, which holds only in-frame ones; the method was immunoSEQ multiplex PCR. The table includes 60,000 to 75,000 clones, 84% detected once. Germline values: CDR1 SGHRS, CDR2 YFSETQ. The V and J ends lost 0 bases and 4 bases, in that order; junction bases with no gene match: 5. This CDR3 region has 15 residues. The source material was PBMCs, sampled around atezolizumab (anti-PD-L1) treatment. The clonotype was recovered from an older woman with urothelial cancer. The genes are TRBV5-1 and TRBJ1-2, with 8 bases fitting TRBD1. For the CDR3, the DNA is TGCGCCAGCAGCTTGGTCCTCGGGACAGGCTATGGCTACACCTTC. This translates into CASSLVLGTGYGYTF.